In this sample, the clone carrying this TCR beta chain turned up many times. Transcripts of RNA were the source for amplifying TCR beta CDR3 regions. Amplification began with first-round RT-PCR using HTBI primers, then second-round multiplex PCR was performed. Using its own MiXCR run on the multiplex PCR reads, TCRdb lists one record per CDR3 protein. Of about 620,000 distinct CDR3 sequences listed, roughly 20% are singletons. This CDR3 contains 14 residues. Per the germline V gene, CDR1 is DFQATT and CDR2 is SNEGSKA (reference sequence). V lost 0 bases, J lost 4 bases, and 13 bases lay in between. The sample originates from a study of Graves' ophthalmopathy and Graves' hyperthyroidism.

The chain employs TRBV20-1 and TRBJ2-7; D is unresolved. The sequencing sample was made of peripheral blood. The TCR sequence derives from a woman younger than 35 with stable Graves' hyperthyroidism. Some clones in this sample may be carry-over from other donors' samples. CDR3 bases: TGCAGTGCTAGAGATGGCCAGACGTTATACGAGCAGTACTTC. Its translation is CSARDGQTLYEQYF.